These 32 T cell receptor beta chains share one sample of origin, sequenced in a study of OX40 agonist ivuxolimab in advanced cancers. Assay: immunoSEQ multiplex PCR; the TCRdb copy retains only in-frame clones and omits some. The sample holds about 110,000 clones, less than 95% seen once. Sequenced material: CD4+ or CD8+ T cells sorted from blood, taken in a trial of the OX40 agonist ivuxolimab. Receptors were obtained from an adult with an advanced solid tumor such as melanoma, head and neck, liver or kidney cancer.

This sequence joins TRBV28 and TRBJ1-4, with D possibly TRBD1 on 6 matching bases. The CDR3 extends over 15 amino acids. Per germline, CDR1 MDHEN and CDR2 SYDVKM. Trimming took off 8 bases at V and 7 bases at J, with 20 bases between the two ends. CDR3 protein: CASLMGGRRGEKLFF. The CDR3 DNA reads as TGTGCCAGCCTAATGGGGGGGCGACGAGGTGAAAAACTGTTTTTT.

This rearrangement joins TRBV29-1 to TRBJ2-1; 12 bases map to TRBD2. Germline values: CDR1 SQVTM, CDR2 ANQGSEA. The CDR3 is 13 amino acids. After removal of 6 bases from V and 4 bases from J, the junction contained 1 base not matched to a gene. CDR3 residues: CSVGLAGYNEQFF. DNA of the CDR3: TGCAGCGTCGGACTAGCGGGGTACAATGAGCAGTTCTTC.

The V and J genes are TRBV6-1 and TRBJ2-3; 7 nucleotides agree with TRBD2. The CDR3 is 14 residues long. CDR1 is MNHNS, CDR2 SASEGT, per germline. V trimming: 6 bases; J trimming: 4 bases; junction bases outside the gene matches: 7. CDR3 nucleotide sequence: TGTGCCAGCAGGTTCTCCCGGGAGGCAGATACGCAGTATTTT. The encoded protein is CASRFSREADTQYF.

V is TRBV6-1 and J is TRBJ2-7, with D perhaps assigned TRBD1 or TRBD2 (6 bases each). From germline, CDR1 is MNHNS and CDR2 SASEGT. The V gene lost 2 bases and the J gene lost 7 bases, with 21 bases spanning the gap. CDR3 length: 16 residues. The CDR3, as DNA: TGTGCCAGCAGTGAATTAAAGGGGGGAGACGTAGGGGAGCAGTACTTC. This sequence encodes CASSELKGGDVGEQYF.

The genes are TRBV18 and TRBJ1-5, with D uncertain. The CDR3 is 12 amino acids. Germline V gene sequence: CDR1 KGHSH, CDR2 LQKENI. V dropped 3 bases and J dropped 4 bases, with 4 bases sitting between them. This CDR3 reads CASSPGNQPQHF. The CDR3 nucleotides read TGTGCCAGCTCACCGGGGAATCAGCCCCAGCATTTT.

V usage is TRBV6-6 and J usage is TRBJ2-1; weak D call: TRBD2 (5 bases). V was clipped by 2 bases and J by 4 bases, with 9 bases between them. This CDR3 region has 14 residues. Germline V lookup: CDR1 MNHNY, CDR2 SVGAGI (reference sequence). The CDR3 is CASSYPAEYNEQFF. The CDR3 DNA sequence: TGTGCCAGCAGTTACCCAGCGGAGTACAATGAGCAGTTCTTC.

This chain connects TRBV20-1 to TRBJ2-7; D uncertain. This CDR3 has 11 residues. The germline gives CDR1 DFQATT, CDR2 SNEGSKA (reference sequence). With 0 bases removed from V and 6 bases from J, the gap between germline ends came to 6 bases. The CDR3 loop is CSARDLREQYF. CDR3 sequence (DNA): TGCAGTGCTAGAGATCTGCGCGAGCAGTACTTC.

The CDR3 sequence is CASSLDQGASTDTQYF. CDR3 in DNA: TGTGCCAGCAGCTTAGATCAGGGGGCCAGCACAGATACGCAGTATTTT. The rearrangement uses TRBV11-3 and TRBJ2-3; 8 nucleotides line up with TRBD1. Trimming took 0 bases from V and 0 from J; bases not matched to a gene: 2. This CDR3 is built from 16 residues. Germline assignment: CDR1 SGHNT and CDR2 YENEEA.

The chain uses TRBV21-1 and TRBJ2-5. TRBV21-1 is a pseudogene segment. The CDR3 has 12 residues. CDR3 loop: CASRQLQETQYF. The CDR3 DNA sequence: TGTGCCAGCAGGCAGCTACAAGAGACCCAGTACTTC.

The chain has TRBV19 and TRBJ2-1, with 16 bases matching TRBD2. The CDR3 has 20 residues. Germline values: CDR1 LNHDA, CDR2 SQIVND (reference sequence). The V gene end was trimmed by 1 base and the J gene end by 7 bases; junction bases not matched to a gene: 13. CDR3 in amino acids: CASSIVVLGTSGRASNEQFF. The CDR3 DNA sequence: TGTGCCAGTAGTATAGTAGTCCTGGGGACTAGCGGGAGGGCCTCGAATGAGCAGTTCTTC.

The V call is TRBV7-2, the J call TRBJ2-3; 8 bases match TRBD2. The V segment lost 5 bases and the J segment 10 bases; nucleotides outside the gene matches: 11. There are 14 residues in the CDR3. From germline, CDR1 is SGHTA and CDR2 FQGNSA. Written as DNA, the CDR3 is TGTGCCAGCAGCCAGCGGGGGAGGGGCCGATCGCAGTATTTT. Translation gives CASSQRGRGRSQYF.

This chain links TRBV28 with TRBJ1-1; 10 nucleotides align to TRBD1. The CDR3 is 17 amino acids. Germline V gene data show CDR1 as MDHEN and CDR2 as SYDVKM. The ends lost 4 bases at V and 0 bases at J; junction bases unmatched: 8. This CDR3 is CASSSPRQGAMNTEAFF. DNA for the CDR3: TGTGCCAGCAGTTCCCCAAGACAGGGGGCGATGAACACTGAAGCTTTCTTT.

The chain has TRBV28 and TRBJ1-1; D possibly corresponds to TRBD1 (5 bases). The V end was cut by 4 bases, the J end by 8 bases, with 11 bases between. Germline CDR1 MDHEN, CDR2 SYDVKM. The CDR3 extends over 12 amino acids. In nucleotides, the CDR3 is TGTGCCAGCAGTTCCAATTCAGGGGAAGCTTTCTTT. This translates into CASSSNSGEAFF.

The chain is built from TRBV29-1 and TRBJ1-2; D gene uncertain. CDR1 and CDR2 from the germline V gene are SQVTM and ANQGSEA. This CDR3 contains 13 residues. V dropped 7 bases and J dropped 3 bases, with 15 bases sitting between them. The CDR3 protein is CSAGSSRDYGYTF. The CDR3 DNA follows: TGCAGCGCTGGGTCGAGTAGGGACTATGGCTACACCTTC.

The J gene is TRBJ2-3, the V gene TRBV10-1; 9 bases fit TRBD1. Germline-derived CDR1 and CDR2 are WNHNN and SYGVQD (reference sequence). Losses at the gene ends were 4 bases for V and 2 bases for J; bases not matched to a gene: 7. The CDR3 has 16 residues. CDR3 coding DNA: TGCGCCAGCAGTGCTTATCGGACAGGGGTCACAGATACGCAGTATTTT. Its protein is CASSAYRTGVTDTQYF.

This clone was detected only a few times. This chain connects TRBV4-1 to TRBJ2-3, with D possibly TRBD1 on 5 matching bases. This CDR3 has 17 amino acids. Germline V gene lookup returns CDR1 MGHRA and CDR2 YSYEKL. Between the trimmed V and J ends, which lost 2 bases and 0 bases, there was a span of 15 bases. The chain's CDR3 is CASSQLDMGFSTDTQYF. The CDR3 DNA reads TGCGCCAGCAGCCAATTGGACATGGGGTTTAGCACAGATACGCAGTATTTT.

The chain joins TRBV5-1 to TRBJ1-2; D not certain. V gave up 0 bases and J gave up 4 bases, with 13 bases separating them. The CDR3 runs to 15 residues. Germline V gene sequence: CDR1 SGHRS, CDR2 YFSETQ. The CDR3 sequence is CASSLEGSAAYGYTF. DNA for the CDR3: TGCGCCAGCAGCTTGGAGGGTTCGGCAGCCTATGGCTACACCTTC.

The gene calls are TRBV30 and TRBJ1-6; D unresolved. This CDR3 has 13 amino acids. Trimming took 1 base from V and 8 from J, leaving 9 bases between them. The germline gives CDR1 GTSNPN, CDR2 SVGIG (reference sequence). This CDR3 reads CAWSAGQDSPLHF. The CDR3 bases are TGTGCCTGGAGTGCTGGGCAGGATTCACCCCTCCACTTT.

V gene TRBV12-5 combines with J gene TRBJ1-1, with D possibly being TRBD1 (5 bases). The CDR3 contains 14 residues. V lost 5 bases to trimming and J lost 5 bases, with 15 bases between them. Germline V CDR1 and CDR2: LGHNT, FRNRAP. This CDR3 reads CASGPQGVGTEAFF. For the CDR3, the DNA is TGTGCTAGTGGTCCCCAGGGTGTAGGTACTGAAGCTTTCTTT.

The rearrangement uses TRBV19 and TRBJ1-2; 7 bases align to TRBD1. The CDR3 loop spans 13 amino acids. With V trimmed by 4 bases and J by 8 bases, 7 bases remained unmatched. Germline assignment: CDR1 LNHDA and CDR2 SQIVND (reference sequence). The CDR3 is CASSTRTGNGYTF. CDR3 DNA sequence: TGTGCCAGTAGTACTCGGACAGGAAACGGCTACACCTTC.

The chain links TRBV7-2 to TRBJ2-1; 13 bases match TRBD2. J gave up 8 bases and V 1 base, and 8 bases lay outside the gene matches. Germline V gene data show CDR1 as SGHTA and CDR2 as FQGNSA. This CDR3 is 17 amino acids long. CDR3 protein: CASSLGLTSGRFYEQFF. The CDR3 bases are TGTGCCAGCAGCTTAGGGTTGACTAGCGGGAGGTTCTATGAGCAGTTCTTC.

The rearrangement joins TRBV11-2 to TRBJ1-2; possibly TRBD1 for D (5 bases). The CDR3 has 16 amino acids. CDR1 is SGHAT and CDR2 is FQNNGV in the germline V gene. V lost 1 base and J 7 bases, leaving 19 bases between the germline ends. CDR3 protein: CASSLVEGAIYGGYTF. As DNA, the CDR3 is TGTGCCAGCAGCTTAGTAGAAGGGGCTATCTACGGTGGCTACACCTTC.

The count of this clone is one. The chain recombines TRBV10-1 with TRBJ2-1; tentatively, D is TRBD1 (6 bases). The V gene lost 5 bases and the J gene lost 1 base, with 6 bases spanning the gap. In germline, CDR1 is WNHNN, CDR2 SYGVQD (reference sequence). CDR3 length: 13 amino acids. The CDR3 DNA reads TGCGCCAGCAGTAGGGGGTCCTACAATGAGCAGTTCTTC. This codes for CASSRGSYNEQFF.

The chain carries TRBV7-3 and TRBJ2-1; 11 bases match TRBD2. The germline gives CDR1 SGHTA, CDR2 FQGTGA. CDR3 length: 16 residues. V gave up 1 base and J gave up 5 bases; unmatched junction bases: 4. CDR3 nucleotide sequence: TGTGCCAGCAGCTTAATGGTAGCGGGAGGGGACAATGAGCAGTTCTTC. Its translation: CASSLMVAGGDNEQFF.

The chain couples TRBV28 to TRBJ1-1, with D possibly being TRBD1 (6 bases). The CDR3 is 17 amino acids. V gave up 5 bases and J gave up 0 bases, with 19 bases separating them. Germline V CDR1 and CDR2: MDHEN, SYDVKM. The CDR3 loop is CASSTTRGAAMNTEAFF. The DNA for the CDR3 is TGTGCCAGCAGTACCACCCGGGGGGCGGCGATGAACACTGAAGCTTTCTTT.

The rearrangement uses TRBV27 and TRBJ2-7, with 9 bases lining up with TRBD2. The CDR3 length is 17 residues. V shed 2 bases, J shed 2 bases, and the junction held 10 bases outside the gene matches. Germline values: CDR1 MNHEY, CDR2 SMNVEV (reference sequence). This chain's CDR3 is CASSLANPAGGPYEQYF. The CDR3 nucleotides read TGTGCCAGCAGTTTAGCCAATCCGGCGGGAGGGCCCTACGAGCAGTACTTC.

CDR3 bases: TGTGCCAGCAGCCACAGGGAGCCTAATTCACCCCTCCACTTT. Amino acid sequence: CASSHREPNSPLHF. This chain uses TRBV28 with TRBJ1-6, with D maybe TRBD1 (6 bases). CDR3 length equals 14 residues. V was cut by 6 bases and J by 6 bases, with 12 bases left in between. Germline values: CDR1 MDHEN, CDR2 SYDVKM.

The table lists this clone with a count of one. The genes are TRBV28 and TRBJ2-6; D possibly uses TRBD1 or TRBD2 (5 bases each). The CDR3 extends over 15 amino acids. Trimming removed 7 bases at V and 0 bases at J, with 10 bases between. The V gene's germline CDR1 is MDHEN and CDR2 SYDVKM. The DNA for the CDR3 is TGTGCCAGCATTCCGGGGCACTCTGGGGCCAACGTCCTGACTTTC. Protein sequence: CASIPGHSGANVLTF.

This clone was seen a few times. The rearrangement links TRBV5-1 to TRBJ1-1; no clear D gene. The CDR3 runs 15 residues. Per the germline V gene, CDR1 is SGHRS and CDR2 is YFSETQ. The V end was cut by 6 bases, the J end by 0 bases, with 15 bases between. The CDR3 loop is CASTPGYGLNTEAFF. The CDR3 DNA follows: TGCGCCAGCACCCCGGGGTACGGATTGAACACTGAAGCTTTCTTT.

V usage is TRBV27 and J usage is TRBJ1-1; TRBD1 matches at 8 bases. The V segment lost 2 bases and the J segment 6 bases; nucleotides outside the gene matches: 5. The germline gives CDR1 MNHEY, CDR2 SMNVEV (reference sequence). This CDR3 spans 14 amino acids. CDR3 nucleotides: TGTGCCAGCAGTTTAAAGACAGGGGTAGCTGAAGCTTTCTTT. This codes for CASSLKTGVAEAFF.

V is TRBV15 and J is TRBJ2-7; no clear D. Deletions cut 0 bases from V and 5 bases from J, with 14 bases between. The CDR3 is made up of 15 amino acids. CDR1 and CDR2 (germline): LNHNV, YYDKDF (reference sequence). As DNA, the CDR3 is TGTGCCACCAGCAGAGATCCGGGTTACGTCAACGAGCAGTACTTC. Protein product: CATSRDPGYVNEQYF.

V usage is TRBV28 and J usage is TRBJ1-2; D is unclear. The CDR3 is made up of 13 amino acids. The germline V and J ends were trimmed by 5 bases and 3 bases, with 10 bases remaining between them. CDR1 MDHEN and CDR2 SYDVKM come from the germline V gene. The CDR3 is CASSPSRDYGYTF. The CDR3 bases are TGTGCCAGCAGTCCGAGTAGGGACTATGGCTACACCTTC.